The clone carrying this TCR beta chain was counted at least ten times. Its specificity is unknown. V was cut by 3 bases and J by 0 bases, with 5 bases left in between. Germline-derived CDR1 and CDR2 are LNHDA and SQIVND (reference sequence). The CDR3 extends over 13 amino acids. The data were taken from a study of T cells in Graves' hyperthyroidism and ophthalmopathy. Regarding the study as a whole: Within blood appeared most thyroid clonotypes that had expanded above 0.001.

RNA transcripts provided the source from which TCR beta CDR3 regions were amplified. The TCR CDR3 first-round RT-PCR relied on the HTBI primer set. TCRdb reprocessed the multiplex PCR reads via MiXCR and lists one record per CDR3 protein. The sample includes roughly 260,000 distinct CDR3 sequences, roughly 15% seen only once; the top ten take 13%. Newly diagnosed patients aged 18 to 65 had hyperthyroidism of under 2 months' duration. Exclusions: uncontrolled infection, other autoimmune disease, pregnancy, lactation. Preceding any ophthalmopathy symptoms, the blood sample dates from first hyperthyroidism diagnosis.

This sequence originates from a woman between 40 and 50 years old with Graves' hyperthyroidism that later progressed to Graves' ophthalmopathy. The chain recombines TRBV19 with TRBJ2-5; D is uncertain. The source material was blood. The CDR3 loop reads CASSILDQETQYF. CDR3 nucleotide sequence: TGTGCCAGTAGTATCTTAGACCAAGAGACCCAGTACTTC. Using reference TRBV19 and TRBJ2-5 for the parts outside the CDR3, the full variable domain is DGGITQSPKYLFRKEGQNVTLSCEQNLNHDAMYWYRQDPGQGLRLIYYSQIVNDFQKGDIAEGYSVSREKKESFPLTVTSAQKNPTAFYLCASSILDQETQYFGPGTRLLVL.